The 26 T cell receptor beta chains below were found in one sample sequenced in a study of cytomegalovirus exposure and HLA in healthy donors. Researchers ran the PCR with 60 Vbeta and 13 Jbeta primers. The method was immunoSEQ multiplex PCR; TCRdb's version includes in-frame clones alone and lacks a portion of them. The table shows around 170,000 clones, with around 72% occurring only once. Sequenced input: PBMCs. The receptors were gathered from a woman between 50 and 59 years old in good health and CMV-seropositive.

V usage is TRBV7-2 and J usage is TRBJ2-7, with TRBD1 matching 7 bases. The CDR3 sequence is 15 residues long. Germline V lookup: CDR1 SGHTA, CDR2 FQGNSA. Losses at the gene ends were 5 bases for V and 1 base for J; bases not matched to a gene: 8. CDR3 amino acids: CASSRPGQSSYEQYF. The CDR3 DNA reads as TGTGCCAGCAGCCGTCCGGGACAGTCATCCTACGAGCAGTACTTC.

The chain is built from TRBV5-1 and TRBJ1-1; 8 nucleotides agree with TRBD1. The trim removed 4 bases at V and 1 base at J, leaving 9 bases unmatched. Germline lookup yields CDR1 SGHRS and CDR2 YFSETQ. The CDR3 runs to 16 residues. As DNA, the CDR3 is TGCGCCAGCAGCCGCCTTCTACAGGGGGAGAACACTGAAGCTTTCTTT. Its protein is CASSRLLQGENTEAFF. The entire variable domain, with the rest obtained from reference TRBV5-1 and TRBJ1-1, is as follows: KAGVTQTPRYLIKTRGQQVTLSCSPISGHRSVSWYQQTPGQGLQFLFEYFSETQRNKGNFPGRFSGRQFSNSRSEMNVSTLELGDSALYLCASSRLLQGENTEAFFGQGTRLTVV.

This clone was recorded a few times. This chain links TRBV9 with TRBJ1-5; D gene unclear. Looked up from germline, CDR1 is SGDLS and CDR2 is YYNGEE. The CDR3 runs to 15 residues. Trimming left V 0 bases short and J 0 bases short, with 7 bases between. CDR3 in DNA: TGTGCCAGCAGCGTAGGGCAGGATAGCAATCAGCCCCAGCATTTT. Amino acids: CASSVGQDSNQPQHF.

The V and J genes are TRBV7-9 and TRBJ2-1; D is unresolved. This CDR3 is 12 amino acids long. V was clipped by 3 bases and J by 4 bases, with 4 bases between them. The V gene's germline CDR1 is SEHNR and CDR2 FQNEAQ (reference sequence). CDR3 in amino acids: CASSFIYNEQFF. CDR3 nucleotide sequence: TGTGCCAGCAGCTTTATTTACAATGAGCAGTTCTTC.

V gene TRBV15 combines with J gene TRBJ1-2; weak D call: TRBD1 (5 bases). CDR3 length: 15 residues. Looked up from germline, CDR1 is LNHNV and CDR2 is YYDKDF (reference sequence). The V and J ends lost 0 bases and 0 bases respectively, with 8 bases between them. The CDR3 nucleotides are TGTGCCACCAGCAGAGAAAGGGGATCTAACTATGGCTACACCTTC. Amino acid sequence: CATSRERGSNYGYTF.

The rearrangement links TRBV2 to TRBJ2-3, with 9 bases that match TRBD2. This CDR3 contains 14 residues. J was trimmed by 4 bases and V by 7 bases; bases with no gene match: 6. Germline V CDR1 and CDR2: SNHLY, FYNNEI. This chain's CDR3 is CASTRAGGSDTQYF. The CDR3 DNA is TGTGCCAGCACTAGAGCGGGAGGCTCAGATACGCAGTATTTT.

The chain is built from TRBV19 and TRBJ2-6, with D tentatively TRBD2 (5 bases). This CDR3 comprises 15 residues. CDR1 and CDR2 (germline): LNHDA, SQIVND (reference sequence). V was clipped by 5 bases and J by 1 base, with 9 bases between them. The CDR3 loop reads CASSPRRSGANVLTF. The CDR3 nucleotides read TGTGCCAGTAGTCCCCGGAGGTCTGGGGCCAACGTCCTGACTTTC.

The chain uses TRBV19 and TRBJ1-5; TRBD1 matches 8 bases. Germline V lookup: CDR1 LNHDA, CDR2 SQIVND (reference sequence). CDR3 length: 14 residues. V shed 10 bases, J shed 6 bases, and the junction held 11 bases outside the gene matches. CDR3 protein: CATQQGVAFQPQHF. CDR3 coding DNA: TGTGCCACCCAACAGGGGGTAGCATTTCAGCCCCAGCATTTT.

The chain employs TRBV28 and TRBJ1-4, with 7 bases identical to TRBD1. Trimming took 6 bases from V and 3 from J; bases not matched to a gene: 7. The length of the CDR3 is 15 residues. CDR1 and CDR2 from the germline V gene are MDHEN and SYDVKM. CDR3 region: CASSRRGQSNEKLFF. The DNA for the CDR3 is TGTGCCAGCAGCCGAAGGGGACAGTCTAATGAAAAACTGTTTTTT.

This clone was counted once. Sequence at one end of the junction differs from germline and may be a read error. The chain carries TRBV7-2 and TRBJ2-4, with a possible D match to TRBD1 (7 bases). From germline, CDR1 is SGHTA and CDR2 FQGNSA. This CDR3 comprises 13 residues. This CDR3 is CASSLRDRGLIHF. In DNA form, the CDR3 reads TGTGCCAGCAGCCTGCGGGACAGAGGGCTCATACACTTC.

V usage is TRBV4-3 and J usage is TRBJ2-2, with D hard to call. V shed 0 bases and J shed 6 bases, with 8 bases lying between them. The CDR3 has 14 amino acids. Germline V lookup: CDR1 LGHNA, CDR2 YSLEER. The CDR3 coding sequence is TGCGCCAGCAGCCAAGATCCTGGCCCCGGGGAGCTGTTTTTT. Its protein is CASSQDPGPGELFF.

This clone has only one observation. The gene calls are TRBV5-4 and TRBJ1-1; 8 nucleotides align to TRBD1. CDR1 is SGHNT, CDR2 YYREEE, per germline (reference sequence). The V gene end was trimmed by 7 bases and the J gene end by 4 bases; junction bases not matched to a gene: 15. The CDR3 contains 16 residues. CDR3 coding DNA: TGTGCCAGCCGACAAGCGGACAGGGAGGGTGGCACTGAAGCTTTCTTT. Residues: CASRQADREGGTEAFF.

V usage is TRBV27 and J usage is TRBJ2-7; D may be TRBD2 (6 bases). The CDR3 extends over 12 amino acids. Trimming removed 3 bases at V and 6 bases at J, with 9 bases between. Per the germline V gene, CDR1 is MNHEY and CDR2 is SMNVEV (reference sequence). The CDR3 DNA sequence: TGTGCCAGCAGTTTTTTGGGGGGCGAGCAGTACTTC. Its translation is CASSFLGGEQYF.

This clone came up a few times. CDR3 coding DNA: TGTGCCAGCTCACTGGGACAGGTAAAGTCAGCCAACACTGAAGCTTTCTTT. Translating it yields CASSLGQVKSANTEAFF. The chain has TRBV18 and TRBJ1-1; 8 nucleotides line up with TRBD1. The CDR3 is made up of 17 amino acids. The V gene end was trimmed by 4 bases and the J gene end by 2 bases; junction bases not matched to a gene: 12. The germline V gene has CDR1 KGHSH and CDR2 LQKENI.

The V gene is TRBV25-1, the J gene TRBJ2-5; a weak D match, TRBD2 (5 bases). V lost 3 bases, J lost 5 bases, and 13 bases lay in between. Germline-derived CDR1 and CDR2 are MGHDK and SYGVNS. The CDR3 runs to 14 residues. The CDR3 sequence is CASSDPTGWETQYF. The CDR3 DNA follows: TGTGCCAGCAGTGATCCAACGGGGTGGGAGACCCAGTACTTC.

This clone has only a few counts. One end of the junction varies from germline; a read error may be responsible. This chain uses TRBV30 with TRBJ2-6, with D perhaps TRBD1 (6 bases). The CDR3 extends over 14 amino acids. Germline CDR1 GTSNPN, CDR2 SVGIG (reference sequence). The CDR3 loop is CAWDRSSGANGLTF. CDR3 coding DNA: TGTGCCTGGGACAGGAGCTCTGGGGCCAACGGCCTGACTTTC.

The chain uses TRBV28 and TRBJ1-3; D unclear. V dropped 0 bases and J dropped 1 base, with 4 bases sitting between them. CDR1 and CDR2 from the germline V gene are MDHEN and SYDVKM. The CDR3 has 14 residues. CDR3 nucleotide sequence: TGTGCCAGCAGTTTATGGCAGTCTGGAAACACCATATATTTT. It translates to CASSLWQSGNTIYF.

The chain is built from TRBV19 and TRBJ1-5; 9 bases map to TRBD1. The CDR3 totals 15 residues. V was pared by 4 bases and J by 7 bases, with 8 bases of the junction left unmatched. The germline V gene has CDR1 LNHDA and CDR2 SQIVND (reference sequence). The CDR3 DNA reads as TGTGCCAGTAGTAAAGGGGGAGACAGGGGGCAGCCCCAGCATTTT. Translating gives CASSKGGDRGQPQHF.

This chain joins TRBV28 and TRBJ2-2; D gene unclear. V was clipped by 6 bases and J by 3 bases, with 20 bases between them. The CDR3 has 17 residues. Germline V gene sequence: CDR1 MDHEN, CDR2 SYDVKM. Here the CDR3 reads CASSLTLVVADTGELFF. The CDR3 region has the DNA TGTGCCAGCAGCTTAACCCTCGTCGTTGCGGACACCGGGGAGCTGTTTTTT.

This clone has just one count. The CDR3 DNA is TGTGCCAGCAGTTCACCAGGGGCTCACAATGAGCAGTTCTTC. Protein: CASSSPGAHNEQFF. The V and J genes are TRBV28 and TRBJ2-1, with a weak D call TRBD1 (6 bases). The V and J ends lost 4 bases and 5 bases respectively, with 12 bases between them. CDR1 and CDR2 (germline): MDHEN, SYDVKM. CDR3 length: 14 residues.

In this sample, this clone turned up once. This sequence joins TRBV27 and TRBJ2-1, with 12 bases that match TRBD2. The CDR3 runs to 15 residues. The germline gives CDR1 MNHEY, CDR2 SMNVEV (reference sequence). Germline trimming cut 5 bases from V and 9 bases from J; bases unmatched to any gene: 8. For the CDR3, the DNA is TGTGCCAGCAGTCCCCGACTAGCGGGAGAAAGTGAGCAGTTCTTC. Translation: CASSPRLAGESEQFF.

The chain recombines TRBV4-3 with TRBJ2-1; 8 nucleotides align to TRBD2. The germline V gene has CDR1 LGHNA and CDR2 YSLEER. There are 16 residues in the CDR3. J gave up 4 bases and V 4 bases, and 9 bases lay outside the gene matches. CDR3 DNA: TGCGCCAGCAGCCGCCTAGCGGGTGGCGCTTACAATGAGCAGTTCTTC. Translated: CASSRLAGGAYNEQFF.

The genes are TRBV6-1 and TRBJ2-3, with 7 bases aligning to TRBD1. Germline CDR1 MNHNS, CDR2 SASEGT. The trim removed 6 bases at V and 6 bases at J, leaving 9 bases unmatched. The CDR3 is 14 residues long. The CDR3 region has the DNA TGTGCCAGCAGCTTCGACAGGGCTTATGATACGCAGTATTTT. Translated: CASSFDRAYDTQYF.

The chain links TRBV30 to TRBJ1-2; TRBD1 matches at 10 bases. CDR1 and CDR2 (germline): GTSNPN, SVGIG (reference sequence). This CDR3 is 15 amino acids long. J was trimmed by 1 base and V by 2 bases; bases with no gene match: 4. CDR3 in amino acids: CAWSRGQGINYGYTF. The CDR3 nucleotides are TGTGCCTGGAGTCGGGGACAGGGGATTAACTATGGCTACACCTTC. Complete variable domain (other parts from reference TRBV30 and TRBJ1-2): SQTIHQWPATLVQPVGSPLSLECTVEGTSNPNLYWYRQAAGRGLQLLFYSVGIGQISSEVPQNLSASRPQDRQFILSSKKLLLSDSGFYLCAWSRGQGINYGYTFGSGTRLTVV.

This chain uses TRBV27 with TRBJ2-5, with a weak D call TRBD1 (5 bases). V lost 3 bases to trimming and J lost 5 bases, with 10 bases between them. Per germline, CDR1 MNHEY and CDR2 SMNVEV (reference sequence). This CDR3 spans 13 amino acids. CDR3 bases: TGTGCCAGCAGTTTCGGCAGGGCGGAGACCCAGTACTTC. It specifies CASSFGRAETQYF.

The V gene is TRBV6-6, the J gene TRBJ1-5; perhaps TRBD1 as D (5 bases). Trimming cost V 8 bases and J 2 bases, with 7 bases left between them. The CDR3 contains 12 residues. The V gene's germline CDR1 is MNHNY and CDR2 SVGAGI (reference sequence). This CDR3 reads CASCRGNQPQHF. The CDR3 DNA is TGTGCCAGCTGCAGGGGCAATCAGCCCCAGCATTTT.